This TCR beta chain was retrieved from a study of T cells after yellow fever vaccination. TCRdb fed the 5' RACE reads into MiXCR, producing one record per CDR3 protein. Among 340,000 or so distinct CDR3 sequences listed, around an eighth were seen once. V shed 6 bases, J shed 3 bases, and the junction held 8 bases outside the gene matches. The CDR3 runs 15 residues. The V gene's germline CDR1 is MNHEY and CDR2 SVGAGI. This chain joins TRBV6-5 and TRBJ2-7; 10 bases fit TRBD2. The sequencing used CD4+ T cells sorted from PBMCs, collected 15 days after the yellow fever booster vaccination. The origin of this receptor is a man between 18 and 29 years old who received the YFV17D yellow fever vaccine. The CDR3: CASRLASGGIYEQYF. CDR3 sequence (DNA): TGTGCCAGCAGATTGGCTAGCGGGGGAATCTACGAGCAGTACTTC.